This TCR beta chain was recovered during a study of blood T cell repertoires in COVID-19 (TCRdb year 2020). Broadly, across the study: Collaborator samples came from the United States, Italy and Spain and covered acute and convalescent phases of COVID-19. The material from the prospective study consisted of cDNA or gDNA derived from T cells, B-cell-depleted T cells, or PBMCs. Subjects who had been exposed to COVID-19, were actively infected with it, or had recovered from it provided the deeply sampled blood TCRbeta repertoires that made up the dataset. The repertoires were released in a freely available public database meant as a resource for research on the immune response to SARS-CoV-2. Samples came from the ongoing ImmuneRACE study (first 160 participants) plus 1,254 subjects from 6 global collaborators. The sample metadata nearly always contained a de-identified subject ID, COVID-19 status, age in years and sex. Where HLA class I and class II types were available, the types were taken from metadata supplied by the sample provider, not from assay-based typing. Study-wide conclusions, independent of this receptor: Clinical and demographic metadata were provided uncurated, with the amount varying by source and participant.

V and J lose 2 bases and 4 bases, and a span of 9 bases separates them. The germline V gene specifies SGHTA as CDR1 and FQGNSA as CDR2. From the cysteine through the phenylalanine, the CDR3 covers 14 amino acids. The read is trimmed to its CDR3 DNA, 42 bases read in frame from base 1. Notes on this clone: It lacks a known antigen. The sample holds no much larger clone one base away, and base qualities are not on file.

The immunoSEQ Assay, a bias-controlled multiplex PCR, was used to amplify TCRbeta CDR3 regions from genomic DNA. The paper's processing steps were these. Nucleated cell counts per sample were estimated from amplification of reference gene primers within the assay. To quantify the absolute abundance of each unique TCRbeta CDR3 rearrangement, sequence reads were collapsed and filtered. For each sample, productive Simpson clonality was calculated as the square root of Simpson's diversity index over productive rearrangements. TCRdb took this table from immuneACCESS and kept in-frame rearrangements with V and J called. Such tables lack part of the clones; where checked against another copy, unresolved V genes explain under half of the gap, and the rest is unexplained. V and J calls and clone size are as listed in that table; D and trimming were resolved from the DNA. The sample table holds around 130,000 clones, of which approximately 86% were seen once. Of the sample, 15% to 20% is held by the ten largest clones.

Another Seattle source contributed samples from volunteer blood donors who had recovered from COVID-19. The collaborating institutions used their own protocols to collect whole blood in K2EDTA tubes. For TCRbeta analysis, collaborators shipped samples as frozen whole blood, isolated PBMCs, or DNA extracted from either of those sample types. The source material was peripheral blood. This TCR was recovered from a woman aged 45-60 years who had recovered from COVID-19. The rearranged segments are TRBV7-2 and TRBJ2-1; TRBD2 might be the D gene, on 5 matching bases. For the CDR3, the sequence is CASSLPERYNEQFF. The bases read TGTGCCAGCAGCTTACCCGAGCGGTACAATGAGCAGTTCTTC.